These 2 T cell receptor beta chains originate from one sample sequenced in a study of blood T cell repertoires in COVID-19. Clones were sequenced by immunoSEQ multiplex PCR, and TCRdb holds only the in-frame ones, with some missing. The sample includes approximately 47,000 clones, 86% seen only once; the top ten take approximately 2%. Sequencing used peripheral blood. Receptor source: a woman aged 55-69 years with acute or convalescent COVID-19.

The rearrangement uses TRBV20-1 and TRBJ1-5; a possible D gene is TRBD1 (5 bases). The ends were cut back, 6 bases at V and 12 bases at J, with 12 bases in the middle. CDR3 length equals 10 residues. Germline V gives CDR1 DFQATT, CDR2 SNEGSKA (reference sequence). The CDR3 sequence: CSATDSHQHF. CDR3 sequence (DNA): TGCAGTGCCACTGACAGTCACCAGCATTTT.

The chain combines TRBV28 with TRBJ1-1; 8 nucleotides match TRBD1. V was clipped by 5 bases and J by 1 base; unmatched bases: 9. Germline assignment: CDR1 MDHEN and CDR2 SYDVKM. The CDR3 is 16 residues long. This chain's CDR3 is CASSPWSGTGNTEAFF. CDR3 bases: TGTGCCAGCAGTCCATGGTCTGGGACAGGGAACACTGAAGCTTTCTTT.